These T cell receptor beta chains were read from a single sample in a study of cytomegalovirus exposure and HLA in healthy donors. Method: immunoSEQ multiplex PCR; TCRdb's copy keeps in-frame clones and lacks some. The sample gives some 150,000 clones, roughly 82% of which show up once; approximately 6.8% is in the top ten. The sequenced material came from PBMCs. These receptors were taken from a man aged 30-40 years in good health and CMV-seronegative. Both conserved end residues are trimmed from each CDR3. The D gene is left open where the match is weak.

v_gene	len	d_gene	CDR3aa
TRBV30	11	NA	AWTNSLNYGYT
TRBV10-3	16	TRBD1	AISDSGQEGGINQPQH
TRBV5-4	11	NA	ASSFGGNEKLF
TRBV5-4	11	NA	ASSLEPQETQY
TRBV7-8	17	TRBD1	ASSLSGPDRVAGANVLT
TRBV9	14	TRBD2	ASSSQTAGSGLEQY
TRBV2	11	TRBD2	ATGTSGPGELF
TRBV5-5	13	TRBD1	ASRQGQGDLYGYT
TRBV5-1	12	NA	ASSWTVMNTEAF
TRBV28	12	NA	ASSLERESGEAF
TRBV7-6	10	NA	ASSSLGGPQH
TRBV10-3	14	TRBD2	AIRNLAGANTGELF
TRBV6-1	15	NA	ASSEAGAAGDTDTQY
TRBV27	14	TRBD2	ASSLRPAGGGYEQY
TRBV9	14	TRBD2	ASSVEDPAGSDTQY
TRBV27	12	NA	ASSVRDIPYEQY
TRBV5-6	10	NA	ASSMGAYGYT